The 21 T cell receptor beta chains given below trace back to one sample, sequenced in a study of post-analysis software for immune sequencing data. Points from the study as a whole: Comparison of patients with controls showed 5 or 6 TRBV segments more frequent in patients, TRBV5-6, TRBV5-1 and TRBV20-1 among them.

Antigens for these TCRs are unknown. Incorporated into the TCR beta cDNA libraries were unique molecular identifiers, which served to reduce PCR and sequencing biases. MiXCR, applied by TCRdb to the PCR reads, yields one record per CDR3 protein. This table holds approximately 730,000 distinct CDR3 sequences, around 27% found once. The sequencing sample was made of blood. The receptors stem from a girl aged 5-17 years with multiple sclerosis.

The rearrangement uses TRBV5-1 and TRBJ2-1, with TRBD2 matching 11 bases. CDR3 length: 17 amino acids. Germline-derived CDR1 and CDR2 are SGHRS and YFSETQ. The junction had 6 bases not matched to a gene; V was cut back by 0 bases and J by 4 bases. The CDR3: CASSLAPGLAVYNEQFF. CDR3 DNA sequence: TGCGCCAGCAGCTTGGCCCCGGGACTAGCGGTTTACAATGAGCAGTTCTTC.

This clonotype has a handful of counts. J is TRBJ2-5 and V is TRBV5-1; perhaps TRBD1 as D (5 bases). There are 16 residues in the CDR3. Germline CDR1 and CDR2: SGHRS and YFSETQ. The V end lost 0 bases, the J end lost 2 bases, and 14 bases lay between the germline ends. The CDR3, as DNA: TGCGCCAGCAGCTTGGGGGCAGGGCCTCTACAAGAGACCCAGTACTTC. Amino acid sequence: CASSLGAGPLQETQYF. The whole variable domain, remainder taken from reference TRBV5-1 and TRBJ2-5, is KAGVTQTPRYLIKTRGQQVTLSCSPISGHRSVSWYQQTPGQGLQFLFEYFSETQRNKGNFPGRFSGRQFSNSRSEMNVSTLELGDSALYLCASSLGAGPLQETQYFGPGTRLLVL.

CDR3 nucleotide sequence: TGTGCCAGCAGGGCGACTAGCGGGAGTGGGGATACGCAGTATTTT. This gives the protein CASRATSGSGDTQYF. The chain employs TRBV12-3 or TRBV12-4 and TRBJ2-3, with 12 nucleotides matching TRBD2. Losses at the gene ends were 6 bases for V and 6 bases for J; bases not matched to a gene: 7. CDR3 size: 15 residues.

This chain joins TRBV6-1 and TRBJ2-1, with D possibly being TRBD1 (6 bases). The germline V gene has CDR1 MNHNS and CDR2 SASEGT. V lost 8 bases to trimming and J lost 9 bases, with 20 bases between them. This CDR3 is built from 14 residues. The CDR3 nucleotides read TGTGCCAGCGCTACGGACCCCCTACAGGGTGAGCAGTTCTTC. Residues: CASATDPLQGEQFF.

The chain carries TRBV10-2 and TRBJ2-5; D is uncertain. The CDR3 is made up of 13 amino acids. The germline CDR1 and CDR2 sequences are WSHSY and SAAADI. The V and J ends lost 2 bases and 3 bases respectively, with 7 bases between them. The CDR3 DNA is TGCGCCAGCAGTGAGGTGGGGAAAGAGACCCAGTACTTC. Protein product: CASSEVGKETQYF.

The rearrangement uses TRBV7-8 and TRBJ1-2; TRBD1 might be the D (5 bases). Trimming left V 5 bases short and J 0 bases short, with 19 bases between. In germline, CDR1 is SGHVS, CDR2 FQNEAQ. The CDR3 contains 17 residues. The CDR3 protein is CASSARLGVKANYGYTF. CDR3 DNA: TGTGCCAGCAGCGCCAGGTTAGGGGTGAAGGCTAACTATGGCTACACCTTC.

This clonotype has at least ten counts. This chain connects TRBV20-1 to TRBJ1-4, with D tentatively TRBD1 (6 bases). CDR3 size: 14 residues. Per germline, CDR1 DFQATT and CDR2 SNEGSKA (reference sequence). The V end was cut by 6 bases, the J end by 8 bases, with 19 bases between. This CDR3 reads CSAPGLGGDEKLFF. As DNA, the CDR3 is TGCAGTGCCCCCGGGTTAGGGGGGGACGAAAAACTGTTTTTT.

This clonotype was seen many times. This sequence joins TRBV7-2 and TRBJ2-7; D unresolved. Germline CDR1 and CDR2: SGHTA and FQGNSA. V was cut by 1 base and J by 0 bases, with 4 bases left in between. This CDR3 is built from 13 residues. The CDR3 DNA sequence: TGTGCCAGCAGCTTAGGGCCCTCCTACGAGCAGTACTTC. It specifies CASSLGPSYEQYF.

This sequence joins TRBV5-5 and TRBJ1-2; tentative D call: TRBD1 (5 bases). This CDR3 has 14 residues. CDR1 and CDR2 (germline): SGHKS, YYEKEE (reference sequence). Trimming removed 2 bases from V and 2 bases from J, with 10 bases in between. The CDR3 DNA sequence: TGTGCCAGCAGCTTTGTTGCAGGGAACTATGGCTACACCTTC. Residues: CASSFVAGNYGYTF.

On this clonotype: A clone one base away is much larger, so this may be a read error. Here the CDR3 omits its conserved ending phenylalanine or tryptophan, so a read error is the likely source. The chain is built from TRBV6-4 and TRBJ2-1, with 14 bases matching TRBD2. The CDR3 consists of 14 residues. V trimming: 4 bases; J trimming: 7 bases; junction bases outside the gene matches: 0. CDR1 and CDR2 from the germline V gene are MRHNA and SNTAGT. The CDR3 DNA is TGTGCCAGCAGTGGACTAGCGGGGGGGAATGAGCAGTTCGTC. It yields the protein CASSGLAGGNEQFV.

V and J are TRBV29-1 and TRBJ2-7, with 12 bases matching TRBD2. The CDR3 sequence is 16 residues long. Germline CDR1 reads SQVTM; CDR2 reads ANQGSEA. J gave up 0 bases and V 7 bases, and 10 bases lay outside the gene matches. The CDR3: CSAARGLAGASYEQYF. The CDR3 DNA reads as TGCAGCGCCGCCCGGGGACTAGCGGGCGCCTCCTACGAGCAGTACTTC.

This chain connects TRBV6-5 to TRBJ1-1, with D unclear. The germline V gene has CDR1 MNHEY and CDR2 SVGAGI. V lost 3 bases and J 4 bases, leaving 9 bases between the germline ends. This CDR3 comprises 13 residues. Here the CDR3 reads CASSYQATTEAFF. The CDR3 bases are TGTGCCAGCAGTTATCAGGCGACCACTGAAGCTTTCTTT.

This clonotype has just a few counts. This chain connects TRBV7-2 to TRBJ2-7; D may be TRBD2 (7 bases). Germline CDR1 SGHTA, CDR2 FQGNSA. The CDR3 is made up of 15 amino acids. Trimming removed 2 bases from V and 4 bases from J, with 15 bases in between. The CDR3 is CASSLYGRGLYEQYF. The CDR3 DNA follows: TGTGCCAGCAGCTTATACGGCAGGGGACTATACGAGCAGTACTTC.

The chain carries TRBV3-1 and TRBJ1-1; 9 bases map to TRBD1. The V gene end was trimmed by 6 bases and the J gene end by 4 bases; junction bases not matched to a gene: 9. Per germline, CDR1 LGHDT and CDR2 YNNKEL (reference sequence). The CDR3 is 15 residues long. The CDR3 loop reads CASRATGQGGTEAFF. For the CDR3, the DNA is TGTGCCAGCAGGGCTACGGGACAGGGAGGCACTGAAGCTTTCTTT.

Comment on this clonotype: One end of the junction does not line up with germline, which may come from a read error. In DNA, the CDR3 is TGTGCCAGTAGTGTTAGGGGACAGATGGGGGATCTAGGCGGCTACACCTTC. The encoded protein is CASSVRGQMGDLGGYTF. The chain links TRBV25-1 to TRBJ1-2, with TRBD1 identical over 7 bases. Germline V gene lookup returns CDR1 MGHDK and CDR2 SYGVNS. The CDR3 runs 17 residues.

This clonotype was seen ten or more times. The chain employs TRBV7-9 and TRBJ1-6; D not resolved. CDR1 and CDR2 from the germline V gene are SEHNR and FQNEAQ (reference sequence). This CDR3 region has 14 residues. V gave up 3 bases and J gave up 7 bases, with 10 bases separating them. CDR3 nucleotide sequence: TGTGCCAGCAGCTTGGGAGTGGAGAATTCACCCCTCCACTTT. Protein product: CASSLGVENSPLHF.

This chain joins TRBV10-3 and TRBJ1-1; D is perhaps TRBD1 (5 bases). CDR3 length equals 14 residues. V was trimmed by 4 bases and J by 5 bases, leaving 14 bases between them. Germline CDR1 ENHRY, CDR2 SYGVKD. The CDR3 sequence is CAISGLVEGTEAFF. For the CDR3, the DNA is TGTGCCATCAGTGGGTTGGTAGAGGGGACTGAAGCTTTCTTT.

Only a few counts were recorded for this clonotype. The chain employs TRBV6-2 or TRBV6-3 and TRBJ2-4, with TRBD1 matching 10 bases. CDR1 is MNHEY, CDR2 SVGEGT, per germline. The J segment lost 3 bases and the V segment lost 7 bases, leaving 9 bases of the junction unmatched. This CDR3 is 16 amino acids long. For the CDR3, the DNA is TGTGCCAGCACCGACGACAGGGGGCTTGTCAAAAACATTCAGTACTTC. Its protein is CASTDDRGLVKNIQYF.

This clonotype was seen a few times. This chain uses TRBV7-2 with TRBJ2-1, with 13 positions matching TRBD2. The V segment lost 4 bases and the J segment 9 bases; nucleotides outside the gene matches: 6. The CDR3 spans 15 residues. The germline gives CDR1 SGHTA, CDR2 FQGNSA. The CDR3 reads CASSSGLAGDVEQFF. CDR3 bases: TGTGCCAGCAGCTCCGGACTAGCGGGGGATGTTGAGCAGTTCTTC.

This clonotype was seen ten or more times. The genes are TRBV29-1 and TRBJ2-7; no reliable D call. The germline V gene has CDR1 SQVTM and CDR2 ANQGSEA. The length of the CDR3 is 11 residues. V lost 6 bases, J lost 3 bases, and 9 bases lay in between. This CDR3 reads CSVATGYEQYF. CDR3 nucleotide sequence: TGCAGCGTCGCCACCGGCTACGAGCAGTACTTC.

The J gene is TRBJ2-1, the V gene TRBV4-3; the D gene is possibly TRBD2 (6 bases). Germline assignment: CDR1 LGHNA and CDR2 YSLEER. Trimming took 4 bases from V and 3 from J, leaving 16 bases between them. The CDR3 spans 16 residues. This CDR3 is CASSRAMGGSYNEQFF. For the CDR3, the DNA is TGCGCCAGCAGCCGCGCAATGGGGGGTAGCTACAATGAGCAGTTCTTC.